One sample yielded the 21 T cell receptor beta chains listed below, sequenced in a study of T-cell reconstitution after alpha-beta-depleted transplantation in children. Molecular barcoding with unique molecular identifiers was used for the TCRbeta library. TCRdb called the PCR reads again in MiXCR, with one record for every CDR3 protein. The table includes 400,000 to 450,000 distinct CDR3 sequences, over 40% detected once. Sequenced here: PBMCs, sampled before TCRalphabeta/CD19-depleted stem cell transplant. The receptors stem from a girl aged 2 to 9 with aplastic anemia, due to receive a stem cell transplant.

This chain links TRBV18 with TRBJ2-7, with 11 positions matching TRBD2. CDR3 length: 17 amino acids. The germline gives CDR1 KGHSH, CDR2 LQKENI. V was pared by 2 bases and J by 6 bases, with 12 bases of the junction left unmatched. The CDR3 DNA reads TGTGCCAGCTCACCAACGGGGGCGGCTAGCGGGAGGTCCGAGCAGTACTTC. Its protein product is CASSPTGAASGRSEQYF.

V and J are TRBV29-1 and TRBJ1-2; 7 nucleotides agree with TRBD1. CDR1 is SQVTM, CDR2 ANQGSEA, per germline. This CDR3 is 13 amino acids long. Trimming took 3 bases from V and 3 from J; bases not matched to a gene: 4. Written as DNA, the CDR3 is TGCAGCGTTGAGTCCGGGACAGACTATGGCTACACCTTC. Its protein is CSVESGTDYGYTF.

This clonotype was found many times. The genes are TRBV29-1 and TRBJ1-1; D is unresolved. With 4 bases removed from V and 0 bases from J, the gap between germline ends came to 9 bases. CDR1 and CDR2 from the germline V gene are SQVTM and ANQGSEA. This CDR3 has 13 residues. This CDR3 is CSVVGGMNTEAFF. CDR3 bases: TGCAGCGTTGTGGGTGGGATGAACACTGAAGCTTTCTTT.

This clonotype has just one count. This chain uses TRBV5-1 with TRBJ2-7, with D uncertain. The CDR3 loop spans 13 amino acids. The V gene lost 4 bases and the J gene lost 4 bases, with 12 bases spanning the gap. In germline, CDR1 is SGHRS, CDR2 YFSETQ. The CDR3 bases are TGCGCCAGCAGCCATGGCCTGAATTACGAGCAGTACTTC. This gives the protein CASSHGLNYEQYF. Full variable domain (outside the CDR3, taken from reference TRBV5-1 and TRBJ2-7): KAGVTQTPRYLIKTRGQQVTLSCSPISGHRSVSWYQQTPGQGLQFLFEYFSETQRNKGNFPGRFSGRQFSNSRSEMNVSTLELGDSALYLCASSHGLNYEQYFGPGTRLTVT.

Only a few counts were recorded for this clonotype. The chain has TRBV28 and TRBJ2-5; TRBD1 matches 11 bases. V shed 8 bases and J 4 bases; nucleotides not matched to a gene: 9. This CDR3 is built from 15 residues. Germline V gives CDR1 MDHEN, CDR2 SYDVKM. CDR3 sequence: CASSGQGAGGETQYF. In DNA form, the CDR3 reads TGTGCCAGCTCCGGACAGGGGGCGGGGGGAGAGACCCAGTACTTC.

This clonotype was observed a single time. This sequence joins TRBV20-1 and TRBJ1-1; D remains unclear. The CDR3 has 12 residues. Germline V gives CDR1 DFQATT, CDR2 SNEGSKA (reference sequence). V lost 6 bases, J lost 11 bases, and 19 bases lay in between. The CDR3 bases are TGCAGTGCCCGAGACGGGGAACTTGGGGCTTTCTTT. Protein product: CSARDGELGAFF.

The V gene is TRBV15, the J gene TRBJ1-4; maybe TRBD1 (5 bases). Trimming stripped 2 bases from V and 7 bases from J, with 14 bases between. There are 15 residues in the CDR3. Germline V gene lookup returns CDR1 LNHNV and CDR2 YYDKDF (reference sequence). CDR3 nucleotides: TGTGCCACCAGCAGATATCTGGGGGAAGGTGAAAAACTGTTTTTT. Protein: CATSRYLGEGEKLFF.

This clonotype is a singleton in its sample. V is TRBV20-1 and J is TRBJ1-5; maybe TRBD1 (5 bases). V shed 3 bases and J shed 5 bases, with 20 bases lying between them. The CDR3 loop spans 16 amino acids. Germline CDR1 reads DFQATT; CDR2 reads SNEGSKA (reference sequence). The DNA for the CDR3 is TGCAGTGCTAGCAGGGTTCGTGTTTCTGGGTATCAGCCCCAGCATTTT. Its protein product is CSASRVRVSGYQPQHF.

This chain joins TRBV28 and TRBJ2-7; possible D gene TRBD1, 5 bases. The germline gives CDR1 MDHEN, CDR2 SYDVKM. Trimming removed 2 bases from V and 7 bases from J, with 12 bases in between. CDR3 length: 13 amino acids. CDR3 residues: CASSLTAGHEQYF. CDR3 coding DNA: TGTGCCAGCAGTTTAACGGCAGGGCATGAGCAGTACTTC.

This clonotype was found many times. The rearrangement joins TRBV4-3 to TRBJ2-5, with D perhaps TRBD1 or TRBD2 (5 bases each). V was shortened by 0 bases and J by 4 bases, with 9 bases between the two germline ends. Germline loops: CDR1 LGHNA, CDR2 YSLEER. CDR3 length: 14 residues. The CDR3 DNA reads TGCGCCAGCAGCCAAGATTCGAGGGGAGAGACCCAGTACTTC. Its translation is CASSQDSRGETQYF.

The CDR3 spells CSAGPNLAKNIQYF. In DNA, the CDR3 is TGCAGTGCTGGACCGAATCTAGCCAAAAACATTCAGTACTTC. The genes are TRBV20-1 and TRBJ2-4; D is unresolved. Trimming cost V 5 bases and J 0 bases, with 11 bases left between them. This CDR3 is built from 14 residues. CDR1 and CDR2 from the germline V gene are DFQATT and SNEGSKA (reference sequence).

This clonotype was recorded at least ten times. The CDR3 sequence is CASSWGPNGQGKQPQHF. The CDR3 nucleotides are TGTGCCAGCAGTTGGGGGCCTAACGGACAGGGGAAACAGCCCCAGCATTTT. The gene calls are TRBV6-5 and TRBJ1-5; 9 bases match TRBD1. The CDR3 has 17 amino acids. V shed 4 bases, J shed 7 bases, and the junction held 14 bases outside the gene matches. The germline V gene encodes CDR1 MNHEY and CDR2 SVGAGI.

This clonotype was seen ten or more times. The rearrangement uses TRBV7-3 and TRBJ1-1; D is possibly TRBD1 (5 bases). The CDR3 is 13 residues long. With 5 bases removed from V and 5 bases from J, the gap between germline ends came to 12 bases. From germline, CDR1 is SGHTA and CDR2 FQGTGA. Written as DNA, the CDR3 is TGTGCCAGCAGCGAAGTGGGGGGAACTGAAGCTTTCTTT. The encoded protein is CASSEVGGTEAFF.

The chain joins TRBV20-1 to TRBJ2-1; perhaps TRBD2 as D (6 bases). The V end was cut by 5 bases, the J end by 9 bases, with 23 bases between. Germline V gene lookup returns CDR1 DFQATT and CDR2 SNEGSKA (reference sequence). The CDR3 loop spans 15 amino acids. The CDR3 loop is CSAVDSRLDSSEQFF. For the CDR3, the DNA is TGCAGTGCTGTCGATAGCAGACTAGATAGCAGTGAGCAGTTCTTC.

This clonotype has only one observation. This chain links TRBV19 with TRBJ2-3; possibly TRBD1 for D (5 bases). The ends were cut back, 5 bases at V and 5 bases at J, with 20 bases in the middle. The CDR3 is 16 residues long. Germline V gene data show CDR1 as LNHDA and CDR2 as SQIVND (reference sequence). Here the CDR3 reads CASSVHRPRAGDTQYF. DNA of the CDR3: TGTGCCAGTAGTGTTCACAGGCCTCGCGCAGGAGATACGCAGTATTTT.

To note about this clonotype: A much more abundant neighbour one base away suggests this may be a read error. V and J are TRBV3-1 and TRBJ2-1; 9 bases match TRBD1. This CDR3 region has 16 residues. Looked up from germline, CDR1 is LGHDT and CDR2 is YNNKEL (reference sequence). With V trimmed by 5 bases and J by 7 bases, 12 bases remained unmatched. Written as DNA, the CDR3 is TGTGCCAGCAGCGCACAGACAGGGGGAGGGGGAAATGAGCAGTTCTTC. This encodes CASSAQTGGGGNEQFF.

This clonotype was detected only a few times. This chain's CDR3 is CATRGDPGELFF. The CDR3 coding sequence is TGTGCCACCAGGGGGGATCCCGGGGAGCTGTTTTTT. This sequence joins TRBV24-1 and TRBJ2-2; either TRBD1 or TRBD2 may fit D (5 bases each). Trimming pared 7 bases from V and 6 bases from J, leaving 8 bases between. This CDR3 is 12 amino acids long. Germline CDR1 reads KGHDR; CDR2 reads SFDVKD.

The chain is built from TRBV5-1 and TRBJ2-5, with D uncertain. Looked up from germline, CDR1 is SGHRS and CDR2 is YFSETQ. Trimming removed 7 bases at V and 1 base at J, with 11 bases between. There are 13 residues in the CDR3. In DNA form, the CDR3 reads TGCGCCAGCTGTCTTGGGGTCCAAGAGACCCAGTACTTC. This gives the protein CASCLGVQETQYF.

Points on this clonotype: No DNA is shown, since the ends of the CDR3 on it are uncertain; the CDR3 is the one TCRdb lists. This chain uses TRBV6-5 with TRBJ2-3. Germline loops: CDR1 MNHEY, CDR2 SVGAGI. The CDR3 comprises 14 residues, both ends counted. The CDR3 protein is CASSTSASTDTQYF.

The V gene is TRBV28, the J gene TRBJ1-5, with D unresolved. Germline V gene lookup returns CDR1 MDHEN and CDR2 SYDVKM. The CDR3 runs to 14 residues. Trimming removed 5 bases from V and 1 base from J, with 9 bases in between. The CDR3 spells CASSPYRSNQPQHF. The DNA for the CDR3 is TGTGCCAGCAGTCCGTACAGAAGCAATCAGCCCCAGCATTTT.

The chain joins TRBV28 to TRBJ2-1; 8 bases line up with TRBD2. Trimming at V came to 2 bases and at J to 4 bases, leaving 16 bases not matched to a gene. This CDR3 spans 19 amino acids. Germline V gene sequence: CDR1 MDHEN, CDR2 SYDVKM. The CDR3 reads CASSLMVRGGPLYYNEQFF. Written as DNA, the CDR3 is TGTGCCAGCAGTTTAATGGTTCGGGGGGGACCCCTATATTACAATGAGCAGTTCTTC.